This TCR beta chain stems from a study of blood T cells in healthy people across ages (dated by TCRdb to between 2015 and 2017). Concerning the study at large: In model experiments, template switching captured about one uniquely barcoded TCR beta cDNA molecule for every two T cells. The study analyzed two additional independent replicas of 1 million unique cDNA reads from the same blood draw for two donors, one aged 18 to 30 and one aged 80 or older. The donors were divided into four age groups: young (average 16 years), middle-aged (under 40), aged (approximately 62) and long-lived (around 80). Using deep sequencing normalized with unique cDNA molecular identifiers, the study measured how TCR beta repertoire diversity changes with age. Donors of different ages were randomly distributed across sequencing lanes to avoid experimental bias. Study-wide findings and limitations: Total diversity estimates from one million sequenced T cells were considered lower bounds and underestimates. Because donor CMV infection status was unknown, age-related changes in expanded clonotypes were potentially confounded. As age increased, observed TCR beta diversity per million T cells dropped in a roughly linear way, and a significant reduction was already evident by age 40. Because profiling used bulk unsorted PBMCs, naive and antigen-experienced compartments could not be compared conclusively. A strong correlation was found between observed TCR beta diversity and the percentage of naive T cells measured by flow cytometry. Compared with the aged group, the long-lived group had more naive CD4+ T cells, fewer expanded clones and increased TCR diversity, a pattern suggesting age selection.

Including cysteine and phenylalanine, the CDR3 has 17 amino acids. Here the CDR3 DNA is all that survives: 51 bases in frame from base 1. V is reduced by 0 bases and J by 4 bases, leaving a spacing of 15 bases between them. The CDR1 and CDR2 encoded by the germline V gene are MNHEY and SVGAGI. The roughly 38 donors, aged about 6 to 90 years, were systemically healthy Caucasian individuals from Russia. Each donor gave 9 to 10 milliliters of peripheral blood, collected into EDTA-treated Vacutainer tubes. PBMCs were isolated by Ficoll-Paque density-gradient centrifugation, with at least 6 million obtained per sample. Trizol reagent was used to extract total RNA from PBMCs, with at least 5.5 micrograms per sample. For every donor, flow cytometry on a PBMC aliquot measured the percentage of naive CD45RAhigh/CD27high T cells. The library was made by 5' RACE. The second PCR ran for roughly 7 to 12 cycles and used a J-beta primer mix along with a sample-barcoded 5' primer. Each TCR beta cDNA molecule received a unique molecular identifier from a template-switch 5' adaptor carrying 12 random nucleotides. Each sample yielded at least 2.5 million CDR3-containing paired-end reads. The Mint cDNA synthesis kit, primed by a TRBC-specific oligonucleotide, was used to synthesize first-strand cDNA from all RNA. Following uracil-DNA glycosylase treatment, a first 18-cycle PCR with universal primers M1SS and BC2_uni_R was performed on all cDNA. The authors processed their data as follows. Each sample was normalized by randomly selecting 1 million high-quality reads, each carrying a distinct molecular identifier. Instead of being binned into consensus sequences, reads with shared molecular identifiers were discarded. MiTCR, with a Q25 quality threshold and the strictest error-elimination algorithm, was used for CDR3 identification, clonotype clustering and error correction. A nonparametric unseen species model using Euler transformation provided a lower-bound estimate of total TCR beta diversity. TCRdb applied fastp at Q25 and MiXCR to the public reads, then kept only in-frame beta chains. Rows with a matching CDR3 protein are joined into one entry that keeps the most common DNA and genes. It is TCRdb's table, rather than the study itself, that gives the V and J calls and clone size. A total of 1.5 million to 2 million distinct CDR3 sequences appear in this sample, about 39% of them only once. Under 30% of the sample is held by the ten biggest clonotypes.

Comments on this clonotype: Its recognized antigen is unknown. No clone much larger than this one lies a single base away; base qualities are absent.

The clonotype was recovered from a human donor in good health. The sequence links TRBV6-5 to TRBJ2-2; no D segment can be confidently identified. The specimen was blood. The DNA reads TGTGCCAGCAGTTACTCGGACGGACCCGCGAGCACCGGGGAGCTGTTTTTT. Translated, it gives CASSYSDGPASTGELFF.